These 21 T cell receptor beta chains were sequenced from one sample in a study of blood T cell repertoires in COVID-19. TCRdb's table, derived via immunoSEQ multiplex PCR, lists solely in-frame clones and lacks some. The sample shows around 370,000 clones, 85% to 90% of them seen only once. Source material: peripheral blood. Every receptor here comes from a young man with active or convalescent COVID-19.

This clone showed up just once. The chain uses TRBV5-8 and TRBJ2-3; 10 bases are shared with TRBD2. This CDR3 is built from 15 residues. The germline gives CDR1 SGHTS, CDR2 YDEGEE. After removal of 4 bases from V and 1 base from J, the junction contained 3 bases not matched to a gene. CDR3 sequence (DNA): TGTGCCAGCAGCCCAACTAGCGGGGGCACAGATACGCAGTATTTT. Its protein is CASSPTSGGTDTQYF. The full variable domain, with the rest looked up from reference TRBV5-8 and TRBJ2-3, is EAGVTQSPTHLIKTRGQQATLRCSPISGHTSVYWYQQALGLGLQFLLWYDEGEERNRGNFPPRFSGRQFPNYSSELNVNALELEDSALYLCASSPTSGGTDTQYFGPGTRLTVL.

CDR3: CATSLERTGNTEAFF. CDR3 bases: TGTGCCACCAGCCTGGAGAGGACAGGGAACACTGAAGCTTTCTTT. The rearrangement uses TRBV15 and TRBJ1-1, with 7 bases that match TRBD1. The germline V gene has CDR1 LNHNV and CDR2 YYDKDF (reference sequence). This CDR3 is built from 15 residues. Losses at the gene ends were 5 bases for V and 1 base for J; bases not matched to a gene: 7.

A note on this clone: The junction shows a germline mismatch at one end, possibly a read error. This chain joins TRBV7-3 and TRBJ2-6, with 9 bases fitting TRBD1. The length of the CDR3 is 18 residues. Germline V CDR1 and CDR2: SGHTA, FQGTGA. CDR3 in DNA: TGTGCCAGCAGCACTACCGGGACAGGGTTCGGTGGGGCCAACGTGCTGACTTTC. Its protein is CASSTTGTGFGGANVLTF.

The chain uses TRBV24-1 and TRBJ2-7; TRBD1 matches 12 bases. The CDR3 is 14 amino acids. The V gene end was trimmed by 5 bases and the J gene end by 7 bases; junction bases not matched to a gene: 5. CDR1 and CDR2 from the germline V gene are KGHDR and SFDVKD. The CDR3 nucleotides are TGTGCCACCAGTGCGGGACAGGGGGCGGGAGAGCAGTACTTC. Its protein is CATSAGQGAGEQYF.

This clone was seen only once. The gene calls are TRBV2 and TRBJ1-6; 10 bases are shared with TRBD1. Trimming at V came to 6 bases and at J to 9 bases, leaving 5 bases not matched to a gene. Germline loops: CDR1 SNHLY, CDR2 FYNNEI. This CDR3 is built from 14 residues. CDR3 sequence (DNA): TGTGCCAGCAGGACAGGACAGGGGGGTTCACCCCTCCACTTT. This translates into CASRTGQGGSPLHF.

V is TRBV3-1 (or the pseudogene TRBV3-2) and J is TRBJ1-2; TRBD1 matches 8 bases. V lost 6 bases and J lost 3; bases outside the gene matches: 6. Germline V lookup: CDR1 LGHDT, CDR2 YNNKEL (reference sequence). This CDR3 region has 14 residues. The CDR3 coding sequence is TGTGCCAGCAGAACAGGGGGAGGAGACTATGGCTACACCTTC. Protein sequence: CASRTGGGDYGYTF.

The V and J genes are TRBV6-2 or TRBV6-3 and TRBJ2-5, with D tentatively TRBD2 (5 bases). The ends were cut back, 0 bases at V and 3 bases at J, with 8 bases in the middle. The CDR3 is 14 residues long. The germline V gene encodes CDR1 MNHEY and CDR2 SVGEGT. The CDR3 spells CASSYSGLKETQYF. As DNA, the CDR3 is TGTGCCAGCAGTTACTCAGGACTTAAAGAGACCCAGTACTTC.

The chain recombines TRBV7-3 with TRBJ1-3, with D perhaps TRBD1 (6 bases). Trimming cost V 5 bases and J 0 bases, with 11 bases left between them. The CDR3 is 15 residues long. The germline V gene has CDR1 SGHTA and CDR2 FQGTGA. The DNA of the CDR3 is TGTGCCAGCAGCCCGGGAGGGGGCTCTGGAAACACCATATATTTT. This translates into CASSPGGGSGNTIYF.

The rearrangement uses TRBV15 and TRBJ2-7, with 7 bases lining up with TRBD1. This CDR3 comprises 14 residues. Germline loops: CDR1 LNHNV, CDR2 YYDKDF (reference sequence). V lost 0 bases and J lost 5; bases outside the gene matches: 4. The CDR3, as DNA: TGTGCCACCAGCAGAGAGGGGACAGTCCACGAGCAGTACTTC. It translates to CATSREGTVHEQYF.

The CDR3 sequence is CASSRQGFEKLFF. CDR3 nucleotides: TGTGCCAGCAGCCGGCAGGGGTTTGAAAAACTGTTTTTT. The chain recombines TRBV14 with TRBJ1-4, with TRBD1 as a possible D gene (6 bases). The CDR3 extends over 13 amino acids. V was shortened by 4 bases and J by 7 bases, with 10 bases between the two germline ends. Germline CDR1 SGHDN, CDR2 FVKESK.

CDR3 bases: TGTGCCAGCAGCCCGACTAGCGGGGGGGCCTTGGAGACCCAGTACTTC. This translates into CASSPTSGGALETQYF. The rearrangement uses TRBV7-3 and TRBJ2-5, with 14 bases fitting TRBD2. The junction had 7 bases not matched to a gene; V was cut back by 5 bases and J by 5 bases. The CDR3 sequence is 16 residues long. Germline V gene lookup returns CDR1 SGHTA and CDR2 FQGTGA.

This chain links TRBV3-1 (or the pseudogene TRBV3-2) with TRBJ1-2; D remains ambiguous. Germline values: CDR1 LGHDT, CDR2 YNNKEL (reference sequence). The CDR3 consists of 16 residues. V was shortened by 1 base and J by 4 bases, with 16 bases between the two germline ends. DNA of the CDR3: TGTGCCAGCAGCCAAGTGCGAGGCCCCCTAAGCTATGGCTACACCTTC. Translated, it gives CASSQVRGPLSYGYTF.

J is TRBJ1-5 and V is TRBV15; D might be TRBD1 (5 bases). This CDR3 is built from 14 residues. The V gene's germline CDR1 is LNHNV and CDR2 YYDKDF (reference sequence). V was clipped by 0 bases and J by 5 bases, with 8 bases between them. The CDR3 DNA sequence: TGTGCCACCAGCAGAGATCGGGGGGATCAGCCCCAGCATTTT. Translation gives CATSRDRGDQPQHF.

This chain joins TRBV19 and TRBJ1-1; D gene unclear. The V gene lost 2 bases and the J gene lost 2 bases, with 27 bases spanning the gap. Per the germline V gene, CDR1 is LNHDA and CDR2 is SQIVND (reference sequence). This CDR3 contains 20 residues. The CDR3 coding sequence is TGTGCCAGTAGTATAATGGGTCTGGAGGGATACACACTAGCAAACACTGAAGCTTTCTTT. It encodes CASSIMGLEGYTLANTEAFF. Based on the CDR3 plus reference TRBV19 and TRBJ1-1, the full variable domain is DGGITQSPKYLFRKEGQNVTLSCEQNLNHDAMYWYRQDPGQGLRLIYYSQIVNDFQKGDIAEGYSVSREKKESFPLTVTSAQKNPTAFYLCASSIMGLEGYTLANTEAFFGQGTRLTVV.

The count of this clone is one. The genes are TRBV7-2 and TRBJ2-1; D possibly corresponds to TRBD2 (6 bases). In germline, CDR1 is SGHTA, CDR2 FQGNSA. The V and J ends lost 0 bases and 5 bases respectively, with 11 bases between them. This CDR3 has 15 amino acids. The CDR3 loop is CASSLAWLAHNEQFF. For the CDR3, the DNA is TGTGCCAGCAGCTTAGCGTGGCTAGCGCACAATGAGCAGTTCTTC.

The chain uses TRBV7-8 and TRBJ2-1; 7 nucleotides align to TRBD2. This CDR3 is built from 17 residues. CDR1 is SGHVS and CDR2 is FQNEAQ in the germline V gene. V gave up 5 bases and J gave up 3 bases; unmatched junction bases: 13. The DNA for the CDR3 is TGTGCCAGCAGCCCCGCTCCGCGCAGCGGGGTCTACAATGAGCAGTTCTTC. Its protein product is CASSPAPRSGVYNEQFF.

The V gene is TRBV18, the J gene TRBJ1-4; no clear D. V lost 5 bases and J 8 bases, leaving 12 bases between the germline ends. CDR1 is KGHSH, CDR2 LQKENI, per germline. This CDR3 spans 13 amino acids. As DNA, the CDR3 is TGTGCCAGCTCATCCGGACTGGGAGAAAAACTGTTTTTT. This codes for CASSSGLGEKLFF. Supplemented by reference TRBV18 and TRBJ1-4, the full variable domain reads NAGVMQNPRHLVRRRGQEARLRCSPMKGHSHVYWYRQLPEEGLKFMVYLQKENIIDESGMPKERFSAEFPKEGPSILRIQQVVRGDSAAYFCASSSGLGEKLFFGSGTQLSVL.

The chain has TRBV4-1 and TRBJ2-7; TRBD1 matches at 9 bases. The CDR3 loop spans 15 amino acids. With V trimmed by 2 bases and J by 6 bases, 8 bases remained unmatched. Looked up from germline, CDR1 is MGHRA and CDR2 is YSYEKL. Written as DNA, the CDR3 is TGCGCCAGCAGCCAACCGGGACAGGGAAGGGGCGAGCAGTACTTC. Its protein product is CASSQPGQGRGEQYF.

This clone was seen only a few times. V and J are TRBV7-3 and TRBJ2-1; TRBD1 is a possible D gene (5 bases). Germline CDR1 reads SGHTA; CDR2 reads FQGTGA. Trimming took 3 bases from V and 10 from J, leaving 10 bases between them. The CDR3 length is 12 residues. CDR3 residues: CASSFQGGEQFF. The CDR3, as DNA: TGTGCCAGCAGCTTCCAGGGCGGAGAGCAGTTCTTC.

The rearrangement uses TRBV5-4 and TRBJ2-6; TRBD1 is a possible D gene (5 bases). The CDR3 contains 17 residues. Trimming shortened V by 3 bases and J by 0 bases, and 13 bases separated the two germline ends. Germline CDR1 SGHNT, CDR2 YYREEE (reference sequence). The CDR3 DNA reads TGTGCCAGCAGCTCTCCAGGGTCCGCCTCTGGGGCCAACGTCCTGACTTTC. Amino acid sequence: CASSSPGSASGANVLTF. Full variable domain (outside the CDR3, taken from reference TRBV5-4 and TRBJ2-6): ETGVTQSPTHLIKTRGQQVTLRCSSQSGHNTVSWYQQALGQGPQFIFQYYREEENGRGNFPPRFSGLQFPNYSSELNVNALELDDSALYLCASSSPGSASGANVLTFGAGSRLTVL.

The gene calls are TRBV4-3 and TRBJ1-1; D is unresolved. Trimming left V 3 bases short and J 2 bases short, with 7 bases between. Germline assignment: CDR1 LGHNA and CDR2 YSLEER. The CDR3 covers 13 residues. CDR3 DNA: TGCGCCAGCAGCCAGTTCAAAAACACTGAAGCTTTCTTT. This encodes CASSQFKNTEAFF.